The 11 T cell receptor beta chains below come from one sample, sequenced in a study of cytomegalovirus exposure and HLA in healthy donors. The table came from immunoSEQ multiplex PCR; TCRdb's copy has only in-frame clones and leaves some out. The sample carries 250,000 to 350,000 clones, roughly 90% recorded once. The sample taken for sequencing was PBMCs. The receptors originated from a woman aged 18-35 years in good health and CMV-seronegative.

The V and J genes are TRBV27 and TRBJ1-3; TRBD1 aligns across 7 bases. The germline CDR1 and CDR2 sequences are MNHEY and SMNVEV (reference sequence). Unmatched junction bases numbered 10, after V lost 5 bases and J lost 0 bases. The CDR3 totals 17 residues. The CDR3 DNA reads TGTGCCAGCAGTCCCTGGACAGGCCCCAGCTCTGGAAACACCATATATTTT. As protein: CASSPWTGPSSGNTIYF.

This clone was observed a single time. The chain links TRBV9 to TRBJ2-2; 9 nucleotides align to TRBD2. The CDR3 covers 16 residues. The germline V gene has CDR1 SGDLS and CDR2 YYNGEE. V shed 3 bases and J 7 bases; nucleotides not matched to a gene: 10. The CDR3 reads CASSGIIAGVGGELFF. The CDR3 DNA is TGTGCCAGCAGCGGTATAATAGCGGGAGTGGGCGGGGAGCTGTTTTTT.

The chain recombines TRBV29-1 with TRBJ2-3; 9 bases agree with TRBD2. CDR3 length equals 13 residues. V lost 7 bases and J lost 5; bases outside the gene matches: 7. CDR1 is SQVTM and CDR2 is ANQGSEA in the germline V gene. For the CDR3, the DNA is TGCAGCGCCGAAGCGGGAGGAATAGATACGCAGTATTTT. It codes for CSAEAGGIDTQYF.

This clone was recorded only once. The rearrangement joins TRBV4-2 to TRBJ2-5, with D possibly being TRBD2 (7 bases). Trimming left V 0 bases short and J 3 bases short, with 11 bases between. The CDR3 contains 15 residues. Germline loops: CDR1 LGHNA, CDR2 YNFKEQ. DNA of the CDR3: TGTGCCAGCAGCCAAGATAGGGGGGGCGAAGAGACCCAGTACTTC. Protein: CASSQDRGGEETQYF.

The gene calls are TRBV18 and TRBJ2-7; D possibly corresponds to TRBD1 (5 bases). Germline-derived CDR1 and CDR2 are KGHSH and LQKENI. Trimming shortened V by 2 bases and J by 7 bases, and 9 bases separated the two germline ends. The CDR3 has 12 amino acids. The CDR3 nucleotides are TGTGCCAGCTCACCATTGACAGAGGAGCAGTACTTC. It codes for CASSPLTEEQYF.

In its sample, this clone was seen once. The chain joins TRBV10-3 to TRBJ2-7, with 7 bases matching TRBD1. Germline V CDR1 and CDR2: ENHRY, SYGVKD. With 7 bases clipped from V and 4 bases from J, the junction kept 13 bases outside the gene matches. There are 15 residues in the CDR3. The CDR3 nucleotides are TGTGCCATCACCCCAGGGGGAAAGAGCTATTACGAGCAGTACTTC. This translates into CAITPGGKSYYEQYF.

The chain is built from TRBV2 and TRBJ1-1; TRBD1 is a possible D gene (5 bases). V shed 3 bases and J shed 1 base, with 12 bases lying between them. This CDR3 region has 15 residues. CDR1 SNHLY and CDR2 FYNNEI come from the germline V gene. CDR3 loop: CASSDGGVRNTEAFF. The CDR3 coding sequence is TGTGCCAGCAGTGATGGGGGGGTTAGGAACACTGAAGCTTTCTTT.

The chain joins TRBV9 to TRBJ2-1; D is possibly TRBD2 (5 bases). Germline values: CDR1 SGDLS, CDR2 YYNGEE. V gave up 7 bases and J gave up 7 bases, with 12 bases separating them. The CDR3 covers 12 residues. CDR3 bases: TGTGCCAGCGGAGGAGCCCTGAATGAGCAGTTCTTC. Translated: CASGGALNEQFF. Supplemented by reference TRBV9 and TRBJ2-1, the full variable domain reads DSGVTQTPKHLITATGQRVTLRCSPRSGDLSVYWYQQSLDQGLQFLIQYYNGEERAKGNILERFSAQQFPDLHSELNLSSLELGDSALYFCASGGALNEQFFGPGTRLTVL.

The CDR3 reads CSWGLHGETQYF. The CDR3, as DNA: TGCAGCTGGGGCCTCCATGGGGAGACCCAGTACTTC. This chain connects TRBV29-1 to TRBJ2-5, with D possibly TRBD1 on 5 matching bases. Trimming cost V 8 bases and J 5 bases, with 15 bases left between them. CDR3 size: 12 residues. Germline values: CDR1 SQVTM, CDR2 ANQGSEA.

Remarks on this clone: The sample contains more than one DNA sequence encoding this CDR3. This chain joins TRBV7-2 and TRBJ1-2; 10 bases are shared with TRBD1. Germline V lookup: CDR1 SGHTA, CDR2 FQGNSA. This CDR3 has 14 residues. V gave up 4 bases and J gave up 5 bases; unmatched junction bases: 4. The CDR3 DNA is TGTGCCAGCAGCTCCGGACAGGGGGGTTATGGCTACACCTTC. This codes for CASSSGQGGYGYTF.

The chain is built from TRBV28 and TRBJ1-1; the D gene is possibly TRBD1 (6 bases). CDR3 size: 13 residues. From germline, CDR1 is MDHEN and CDR2 SYDVKM. V lost 7 bases to trimming and J lost 6 bases, with 15 bases between them. In nucleotides, the CDR3 is TGTGCCAGCAACACAAAAAACAGGGCTGAAGCTTTCTTT. Amino acid sequence: CASNTKNRAEAFF.